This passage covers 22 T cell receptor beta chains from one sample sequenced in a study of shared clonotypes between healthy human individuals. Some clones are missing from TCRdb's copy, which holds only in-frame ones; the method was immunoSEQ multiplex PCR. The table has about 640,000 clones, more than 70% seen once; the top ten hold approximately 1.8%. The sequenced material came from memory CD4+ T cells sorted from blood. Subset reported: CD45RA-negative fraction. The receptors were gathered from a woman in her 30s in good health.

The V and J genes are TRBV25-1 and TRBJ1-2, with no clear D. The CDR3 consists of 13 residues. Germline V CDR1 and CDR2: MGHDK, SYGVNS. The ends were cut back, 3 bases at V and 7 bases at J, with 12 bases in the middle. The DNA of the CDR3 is TGTGCCAGCAGTGACCCGACCCTGGGTGGCTACACCTTC. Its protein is CASSDPTLGGYTF.

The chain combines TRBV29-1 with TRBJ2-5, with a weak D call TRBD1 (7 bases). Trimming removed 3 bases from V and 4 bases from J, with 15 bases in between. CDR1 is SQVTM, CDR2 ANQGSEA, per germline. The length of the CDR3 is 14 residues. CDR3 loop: CSVDPAGGPETQYF. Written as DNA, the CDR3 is TGCAGCGTTGATCCGGCAGGGGGGCCAGAGACCCAGTACTTC. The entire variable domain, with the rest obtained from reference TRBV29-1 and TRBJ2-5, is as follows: SAVISQKPSRDICQRGTSLTIQCQVDSQVTMMFWYRQQPGQSLTLIATANQGSEATYESGFVIDKFPISRPNLTFSTLTVSNMSPEDSSIYLCSVDPAGGPETQYFGPGTRLLVL.

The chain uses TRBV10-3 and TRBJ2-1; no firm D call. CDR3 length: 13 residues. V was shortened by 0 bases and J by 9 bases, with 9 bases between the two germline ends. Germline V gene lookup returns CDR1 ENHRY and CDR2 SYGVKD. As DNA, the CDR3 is TGTGCCATCAGTGAGTCTGGGTCGGCTGAGCAGTTCTTC. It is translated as CAISESGSAEQFF.

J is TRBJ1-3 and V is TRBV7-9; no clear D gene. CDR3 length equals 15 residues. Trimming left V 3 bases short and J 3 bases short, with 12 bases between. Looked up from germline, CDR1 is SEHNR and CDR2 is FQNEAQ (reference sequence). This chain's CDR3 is CASSFGLELGNTIYF. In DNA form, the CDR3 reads TGTGCCAGCAGCTTCGGGCTCGAGCTTGGAAACACCATATATTTT.

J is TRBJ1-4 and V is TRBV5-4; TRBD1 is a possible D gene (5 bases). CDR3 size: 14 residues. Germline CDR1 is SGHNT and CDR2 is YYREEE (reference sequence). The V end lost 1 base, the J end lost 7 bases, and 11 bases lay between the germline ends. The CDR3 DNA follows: TGTGCCAGCAGCTTGACGGGGGTGGGTGAAAAACTGTTTTTT. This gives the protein CASSLTGVGEKLFF.

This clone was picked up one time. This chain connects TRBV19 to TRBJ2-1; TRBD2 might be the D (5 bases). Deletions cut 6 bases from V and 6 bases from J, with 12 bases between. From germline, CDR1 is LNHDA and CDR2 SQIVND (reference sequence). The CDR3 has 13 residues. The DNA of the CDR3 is TGTGCCAGTAGCGAAGCGGCGGTCAATGAGCAGTTCTTC. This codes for CASSEAAVNEQFF. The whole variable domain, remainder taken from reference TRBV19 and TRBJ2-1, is DGGITQSPKYLFRKEGQNVTLSCEQNLNHDAMYWYRQDPGQGLRLIYYSQIVNDFQKGDIAEGYSVSREKKESFPLTVTSAQKNPTAFYLCASSEAAVNEQFFGPGTRLTVL.

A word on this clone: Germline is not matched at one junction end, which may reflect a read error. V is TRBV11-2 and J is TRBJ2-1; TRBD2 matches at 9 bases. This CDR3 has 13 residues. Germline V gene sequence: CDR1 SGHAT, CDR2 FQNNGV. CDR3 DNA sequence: TGTGCCAGCAGCTTAGGGGCTAGCGGGACCTTAATCTTC. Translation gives CASSLGASGTLIF.

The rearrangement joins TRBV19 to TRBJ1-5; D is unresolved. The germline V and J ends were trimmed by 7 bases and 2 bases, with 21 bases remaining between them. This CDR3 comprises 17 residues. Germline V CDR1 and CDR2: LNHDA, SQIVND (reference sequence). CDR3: CASTLWGRASGNQPQHF. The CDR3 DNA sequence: TGTGCCAGTACCCTATGGGGAAGGGCCTCGGGCAATCAGCCCCAGCATTTT.

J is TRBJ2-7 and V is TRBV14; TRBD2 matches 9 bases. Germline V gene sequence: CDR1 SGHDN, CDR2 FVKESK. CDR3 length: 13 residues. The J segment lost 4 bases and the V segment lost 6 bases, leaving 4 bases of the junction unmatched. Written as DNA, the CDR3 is TGTGCCAGCAGTCTAGCGGGACGATACGAGCAGTACTTC. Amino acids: CASSLAGRYEQYF.

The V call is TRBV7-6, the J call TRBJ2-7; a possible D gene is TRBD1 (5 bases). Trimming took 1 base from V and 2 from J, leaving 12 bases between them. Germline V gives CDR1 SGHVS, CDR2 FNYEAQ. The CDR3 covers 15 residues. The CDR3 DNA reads TGTGCCAGCAGCTTAGGGCAGGGTGGCCCCTACGAGCAGTACTTC. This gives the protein CASSLGQGGPYEQYF. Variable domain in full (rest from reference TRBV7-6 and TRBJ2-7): GAGVSQSPRYKVTKRGQDVALRCDPISGHVSLYWYRQALGQGPEFLTYFNYEAQQDKSGLPNDRFSAERPEGSISTLTIQRTEQRDSAMYRCASSLGQGGPYEQYFGPGTRLTVT.

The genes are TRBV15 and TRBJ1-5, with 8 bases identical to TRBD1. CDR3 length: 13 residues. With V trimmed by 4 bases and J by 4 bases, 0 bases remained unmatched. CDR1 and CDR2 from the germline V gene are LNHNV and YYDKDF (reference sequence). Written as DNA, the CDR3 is TGTGCCACCAGCAACAGGGGGAATCAGCCCCAGCATTTT. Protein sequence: CATSNRGNQPQHF.

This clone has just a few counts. In DNA form, the CDR3 reads TGTGCCAGCAGTGAATTCGGGGGGGGTCGCGGGTCGTTCTTC. Translated: CASSEFGGGRGSFF. This rearrangement joins TRBV25-1 to TRBJ2-1, with 8 positions matching TRBD2. The germline gives CDR1 MGHDK, CDR2 SYGVNS. The CDR3 totals 14 residues. The V and J ends lost 1 base and 15 bases, in that order; junction bases with no gene match: 11.

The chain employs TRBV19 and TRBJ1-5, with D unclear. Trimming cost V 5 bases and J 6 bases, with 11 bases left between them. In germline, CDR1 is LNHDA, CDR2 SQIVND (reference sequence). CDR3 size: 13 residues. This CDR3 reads CASSGGESQPQHF. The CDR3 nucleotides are TGTGCCAGTAGTGGAGGCGAGAGTCAGCCCCAGCATTTT. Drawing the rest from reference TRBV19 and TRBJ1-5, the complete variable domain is DGGITQSPKYLFRKEGQNVTLSCEQNLNHDAMYWYRQDPGQGLRLIYYSQIVNDFQKGDIAEGYSVSREKKESFPLTVTSAQKNPTAFYLCASSGGESQPQHFGDGTRLSIL.

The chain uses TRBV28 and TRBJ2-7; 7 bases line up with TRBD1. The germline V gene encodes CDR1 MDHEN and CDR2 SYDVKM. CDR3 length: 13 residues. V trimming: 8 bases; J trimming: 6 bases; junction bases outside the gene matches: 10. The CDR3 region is CASRRPGDSEQYF. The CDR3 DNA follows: TGTGCCAGCCGCAGACCCGGGGACAGCGAGCAGTACTTC.

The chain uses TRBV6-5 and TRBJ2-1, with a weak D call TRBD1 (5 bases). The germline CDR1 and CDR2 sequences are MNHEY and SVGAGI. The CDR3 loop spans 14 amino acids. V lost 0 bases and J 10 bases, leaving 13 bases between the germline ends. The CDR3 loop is CASSYSYGSGEQFF. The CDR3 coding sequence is TGTGCCAGCAGTTACTCCTACGGGTCAGGGGAGCAGTTCTTC.

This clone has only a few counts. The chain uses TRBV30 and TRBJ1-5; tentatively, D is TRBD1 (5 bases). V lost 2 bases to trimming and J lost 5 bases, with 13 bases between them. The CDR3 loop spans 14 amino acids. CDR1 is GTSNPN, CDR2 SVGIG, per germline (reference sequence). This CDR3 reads CAWSLQGQDQPQHF. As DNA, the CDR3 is TGTGCCTGGAGTCTCCAGGGCCAGGATCAGCCCCAGCATTTT.

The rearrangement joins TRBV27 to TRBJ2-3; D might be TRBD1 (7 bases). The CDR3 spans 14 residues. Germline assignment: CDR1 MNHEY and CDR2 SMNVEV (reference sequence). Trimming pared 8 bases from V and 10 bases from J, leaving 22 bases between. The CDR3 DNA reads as TGTGCCAGCCGAAGGAACGAAGACAGGGAGGCGCAGTATTTT. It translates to CASRRNEDREAQYF.

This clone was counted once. CDR3 protein: CASSVGGTGGLVTQYF. In nucleotides, the CDR3 is TGTGCCAGCAGTGTTGGTGGGACGGGGGGACTAGTGACCCAGTACTTC. The rearrangement links TRBV2 to TRBJ2-5; 8 nucleotides match TRBD2. Germline V CDR1 and CDR2: SNHLY, FYNNEI. The ends lost 4 bases at V and 7 bases at J; junction bases unmatched: 14. The CDR3 is 16 amino acids. Variable domain in full (rest from reference TRBV2 and TRBJ2-5): EPEVTQTPSHQVTQMGQEVILRCVPISNHLYFYWYRQILGQKVEFLVSFYNNEISEKSEIFDDQFSVERPDGSNFTLKIRSTKLEDSAMYFCASSVGGTGGLVTQYFGPGTRLLVL.

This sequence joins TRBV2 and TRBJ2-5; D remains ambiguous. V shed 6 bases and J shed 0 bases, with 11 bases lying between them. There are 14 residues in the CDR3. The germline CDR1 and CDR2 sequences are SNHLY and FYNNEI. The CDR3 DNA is TGTGCCAGCAGGGACGGGTCGTACCAAGAGACCCAGTACTTC. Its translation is CASRDGSYQETQYF.

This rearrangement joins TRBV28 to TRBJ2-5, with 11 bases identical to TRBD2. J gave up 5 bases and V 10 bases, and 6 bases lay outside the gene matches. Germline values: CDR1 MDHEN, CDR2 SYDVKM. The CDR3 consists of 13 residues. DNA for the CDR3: TGTGCCACCGCTAGCGGGAGGAGGGAGACCCAGTACTTC. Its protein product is CATASGRRETQYF. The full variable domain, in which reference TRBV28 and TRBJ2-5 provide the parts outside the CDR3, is DVKVTQSSRYLVKRTGEKVFLECVQDMDHENMFWYRQDPGLGLRLIYFSYDVKMKEKGDIPEGYSVSREKKERFSLILESASTNQTSMYLCATASGRRETQYFGPGTRLLVL.

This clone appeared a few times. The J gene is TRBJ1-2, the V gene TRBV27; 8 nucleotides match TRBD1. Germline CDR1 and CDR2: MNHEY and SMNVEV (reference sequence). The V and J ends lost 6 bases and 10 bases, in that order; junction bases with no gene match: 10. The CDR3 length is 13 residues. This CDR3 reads CASRLTTGVVYTF. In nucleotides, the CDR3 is TGTGCCAGCAGACTGACGACAGGGGTCGTCTACACCTTC.

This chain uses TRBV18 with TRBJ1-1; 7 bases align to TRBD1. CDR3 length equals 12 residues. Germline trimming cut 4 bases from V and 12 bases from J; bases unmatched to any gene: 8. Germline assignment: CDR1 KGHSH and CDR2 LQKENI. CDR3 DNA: TGTGCCAGCTCACAAGGACAGGAGGGACCTTTCTTT. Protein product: CASSQGQEGPFF.